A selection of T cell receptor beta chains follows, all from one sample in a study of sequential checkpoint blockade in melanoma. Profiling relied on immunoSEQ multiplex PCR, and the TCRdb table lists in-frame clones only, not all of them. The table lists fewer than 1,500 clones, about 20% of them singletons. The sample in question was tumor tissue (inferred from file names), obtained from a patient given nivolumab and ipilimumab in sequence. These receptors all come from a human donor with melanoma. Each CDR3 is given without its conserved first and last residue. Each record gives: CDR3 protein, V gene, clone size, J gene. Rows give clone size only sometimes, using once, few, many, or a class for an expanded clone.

SVGEGQVTQPQH,TRBV29-1,few,TRBJ1-5
ASVVSAGGLDTQY,TRBV6-8,few,TRBJ2-3
ASSLRPGPLTTNEKLF,TRBV11-3,medium-sized,TRBJ1-4
ASSVEGAGHTLYTDTQY,TRBV9,.,TRBJ2-3
ASPSDRRNSPLH,TRBV6-8,.,TRBJ1-6
ASSGGQLLYGYT,TRBV6-8,large,TRBJ1-2
ASRLEGDTEAF,TRBV6-8,few,TRBJ1-1
ASSQTSGSSYEQY,TRBV23-1,medium-sized,TRBJ2-7
ASSVVRDSYEQY,TRBV11-3,large,TRBJ2-7
ASSYGTPPRTQY,TRBV11-3,medium-sized,TRBJ2-5
ASSGGFTGTTSPLH,TRBV25-1,.,TRBJ1-6
ASSQDRGTGHETQY,TRBV23-1,medium-sized,TRBJ2-5
ASSVALGQGNTIY,TRBV9,medium-sized,TRBJ1-3
ASSGGSSTPDTQY,TRBV6-8,few,TRBJ2-3